These 15 T cell receptor beta chains came from one sample sequenced in a study of neurological immune-mediated disorders. TCRdb independently ran MiXCR on the 5' RACE reads; one entry per CDR3 protein. This table has over 55,000 distinct CDR3 sequences, approximately 12% appearing once. Stated time point: longitudinal time-point 1 (baseline). The sample consisted of PBMCs. These receptors all stem from a male donor with HTLV-1-associated myelopathy (HAM/TSP).

This clonotype has at least ten counts. In DNA, the CDR3 is TGTGCCAGCAGCCCAAGGACTTGGACTAGCACAGATACGCAGTATTTT. Its translation: CASSPRTWTSTDTQYF. This chain joins TRBV28 and TRBJ2-3; D may be TRBD2 (5 bases). The V gene lost 6 bases and the J gene lost 0 bases, with 16 bases spanning the gap. From germline, CDR1 is MDHEN and CDR2 SYDVKM. This CDR3 contains 16 residues.

Note on this clonotype: This may be a read error: a much more frequent sequence differs by one nucleotide. The chain links TRBV20-1 to TRBJ2-1, with 12 bases matching TRBD2. CDR3 length: 15 residues. Trimming at V came to 4 bases and at J to 4 bases, leaving 5 bases not matched to a gene. Germline V gives CDR1 DFQATT, CDR2 SNEGSKA (reference sequence). In DNA form, the CDR3 reads TGCAGTGCTATTCTCCTAGCGGGGGGGTACAATGAGCAGTTCTTC. Translation gives CSAILLAGGYNEQFF.

This clonotype was detected many times. The rearrangement links TRBV20-1 to TRBJ2-7, with 7 nucleotides matching TRBD1. This CDR3 contains 15 residues. Germline loops: CDR1 DFQATT, CDR2 SNEGSKA (reference sequence). V gave up 0 bases and J gave up 3 bases; unmatched junction bases: 8. The CDR3 bases are TGCAGTGCTAGAGATCGGCGGACAGGTCTCTACGAGCAGTACTTC. Translated: CSARDRRTGLYEQYF.

This clonotype showed up many times. The gene calls are TRBV5-4 and TRBJ1-2; 11 bases line up with TRBD1. Per the germline V gene, CDR1 is SGHNT and CDR2 is YYREEE (reference sequence). V shed 10 bases, J shed 4 bases, and the junction held 12 bases outside the gene matches. The CDR3 spans 15 residues. CDR3 amino acids: CACGAGTGGIYGYTF. In nucleotides, the CDR3 is TGTGCCTGCGGAGCGGGGACAGGGGGAATCTATGGCTACACCTTC.

Many counts were recorded for this clonotype. The V call is TRBV6-6, the J call TRBJ2-5, with 8 bases lining up with TRBD2. The CDR3 consists of 14 residues. In germline, CDR1 is MNHNY, CDR2 SVGAGI (reference sequence). Trimming removed 8 bases from V and 4 bases from J; junction bases left unmatched: 9. The CDR3 DNA sequence: TGTGCCAGCGGACGGGGGGGCGGCCCAGAGACCCAGTACTTC. Translating it yields CASGRGGGPETQYF.

This clonotype was picked up many times. The gene calls are TRBV12-3 or TRBV12-4 and TRBJ1-5; D is unresolved. The CDR3 extends over 13 amino acids. With 3 bases removed from V and 6 bases from J, the gap between germline ends came to 9 bases. The CDR3 here is CASSFEDGQPQHF. The CDR3, as DNA: TGTGCCAGCAGTTTTGAGGATGGTCAGCCCCAGCATTTT.

Remarks on this clonotype: A much bigger clone sits one base away, suggesting this may be a read error. The chain joins TRBV10-3 to TRBJ2-7; D perhaps matches TRBD1 (6 bases). The CDR3 covers 12 residues. V shed 10 bases and J shed 5 bases, with 15 bases lying between them. The germline V gene has CDR1 ENHRY and CDR2 SYGVKD. The CDR3: CATTLGGNEQYF. Here the CDR3 DNA reads TGTGCCACGACCTTAGGGGGAAACGAGCAGTACTTC.

This clonotype was counted at least ten times. The genes are TRBV7-2 and TRBJ1-2; 7 bases are a match to TRBD1. The ends lost 5 bases at V and 5 bases at J; junction bases unmatched: 8. This CDR3 contains 14 residues. CDR1 is SGHTA, CDR2 FQGNSA, per germline. The CDR3 DNA reads TGTGCCAGCAGCCGGTACAGGGGCTCGTATGGCTACACCTTC. Residues: CASSRYRGSYGYTF.

This clonotype occurred many times. This chain links TRBV15 with TRBJ2-7, with D perhaps TRBD1 (6 bases). The CDR3 length is 16 residues. V lost 3 bases and J 2 bases, leaving 17 bases between the germline ends. Per germline, CDR1 LNHNV and CDR2 YYDKDF (reference sequence). The chain's CDR3 is CATSRPSRGVAYEQYF. CDR3 sequence (DNA): TGTGCCACCAGCAGGCCCTCCAGGGGAGTAGCCTACGAGCAGTACTTC.

At least ten counts were recorded for this clonotype. V usage is TRBV5-1 and J usage is TRBJ2-5; no clear D gene. Germline values: CDR1 SGHRS, CDR2 YFSETQ. V gave up 5 bases and J gave up 5 bases, with 16 bases separating them. The CDR3 consists of 14 residues. The CDR3 loop reads CASSSLGLEETQYF. CDR3 coding DNA: TGCGCCAGCAGTTCCTTGGGGTTGGAGGAGACCCAGTACTTC.

This clonotype was observed at least ten times. The rearrangement joins TRBV21-1 to TRBJ2-5. TRBV21-1 is a pseudogene. The CDR3 runs to 17 residues. The CDR3 coding sequence is TGTGCCAGCAGCAAAGCGCTTATACAGCTTAGGAAAGAGACCCAGTACTTC. Protein sequence: CASSKALIQLRKETQYF.

This clonotype was seen ten or more times. This chain joins TRBV20-1 and TRBJ2-3; 7 bases line up with TRBD1. This CDR3 has 13 amino acids. CDR1 is DFQATT, CDR2 SNEGSKA, per germline (reference sequence). CDR3 protein: CTLDRRNTDTQYF. The CDR3 DNA reads TGCACCCTGGACAGGCGAAACACAGATACGCAGTATTTT.

This clonotype was counted at least ten times. The chain combines TRBV5-1 with TRBJ1-2; tentative D call: TRBD1 (6 bases). Germline CDR1 SGHRS, CDR2 YFSETQ. V was pared by 3 bases and J by 7 bases, with 10 bases between. The CDR3 spans 12 residues. The CDR3 protein is CASSWSRGGYTF. CDR3 nucleotide sequence: TGCGCCAGCAGCTGGAGCAGGGGTGGCTACACCTTC.

This clonotype was counted at least ten times. The V gene is TRBV28, the J gene TRBJ2-1; 9 positions match TRBD1. CDR1 and CDR2 (germline): MDHEN, SYDVKM. This CDR3 comprises 16 residues. The ends lost 5 bases at V and 10 bases at J; junction bases unmatched: 15. The CDR3 spells CASSPHRDRDSGEQFF. CDR3 bases: TGTGCCAGCAGTCCTCACCGGGACAGGGATTCCGGCGAGCAGTTCTTC.

This clonotype was recorded at least ten times. This chain joins TRBV5-6 and TRBJ2-4; tentative D call: TRBD1 (6 bases). Germline V gene sequence: CDR1 SGHDT, CDR2 YYEEEE. With 4 bases removed from V and 7 bases from J, the gap between germline ends came to 18 bases. CDR3 length: 15 amino acids. The CDR3 region has the DNA TGTGCCAGCAGCCAGGCCCCCATCCAGGGGAACATTCAGTACTTC. It encodes CASSQAPIQGNIQYF.